This T cell receptor (beta chain) was documented in a study of T cell responses to AZD1222 COVID-19 vaccine. Looking at the study overall: Recipients boosted at about 4 weeks or about 12 weeks are pooled.

Clones were sequenced by immunoSEQ multiplex PCR, and TCRdb holds only the in-frame ones, with some missing. The data hold about 120,000 clones, with 80% to 90% observed a single time. The V end lost 6 bases, the J end lost 0 bases, and 12 bases lay between the germline ends. This CDR3 spans 15 amino acids. Germline-derived CDR1 and CDR2 are MNHEY and SVGAGI. On this clone: What it binds is not known.

Study outcomes and limitations: Once two AZD1222 doses were given, Spike-specific TCR breadth and depth went up. CD4 TCRs linked to vaccination spanned spike, dominating at 160-218 and 743-854.

This receptor was obtained from an adult in good health. Sample: peripheral blood, taken on day 0 of AZD1222 vaccination. The rearrangement joins TRBV6-5 to TRBJ1-5; D remains ambiguous. For the CDR3, the DNA is TGTGCCAGCAGGGCCCGGGGAGGTAGCAATCAGCCCCAGCATTTT. Translated, it gives CASRARGGSNQPQHF.